This is a list of T cell receptor beta chains from one sample in a study of blood T cells in healthy people across ages. Via MiXCR, TCRdb re-called the 5' RACE reads, giving one row per CDR3 protein. The table lists 650,000 to 1,000,000 distinct CDR3 sequences, under 40% of them singletons. Sequencing was carried out using blood. These TCRs come from a man in his late teens or twenties in good health. Each CDR3 is given with its conserved first and last residue. Fields, in order: clone size, J gene, V gene, D gene, CDR3 DNA, CDR3 protein. D genes are given only for firm matches. For some rows the clone size is stated as once, few or many, or as a class when expanded; others skip it.

few TRBJ1-5 TRBV12-3/TRBV12-4 TRBD1 TGTGCCAGCAATCTTTCCGGACGATCGGGACAGCCCCGGCATTTT CASNLSGRSGQPRHF
- TRBJ2-7 TRBV7-9 - TGTGCCAGCACCCAGGACGGCAACAATGAGCAGTACTTC CASTQDGNNEQYF
- TRBJ2-5 TRBV29-1 - TGCAGCGTTGAATTGGCGGGGTTCGTAGAGACCCAGTACTTC CSVELAGFVETQYF
- TRBJ1-2 TRBV12-3/TRBV12-4 TRBD1 TGTGCCAGCAGTACTTCCCACAGGGGGCAGGAAGGCTACACCTTC CASSTSHRGQEGYTF
- TRBJ2-3 TRBV7-2 TRBD2 TGTGCCAGCAGACCGCCGGGACTAGATCCGTATTTT CASRPPGLDPYF
many TRBJ1-2 TRBV7-8 - TGTGCCAGCAGCTTAGTTGCATCTGGCTACACCTTC CASSLVASGYTF
- TRBJ1-1 TRBV6-2/TRBV6-3 - TGTGCCAGCAGTTTCCAGGGAGGTAACACTGAAGCTTTCTTT CASSFQGGNTEAFF
- TRBJ2-4 TRBV29-1 - TGCAGCGTTCAGGCTAGGATTCAGTACTTC CSVQARIQYF
- TRBJ1-2 TRBV28 - TGTGCCAGCAGTTTAGGACTCGCCGGACGGGTGGTGGCTAACTATGGCTACACCTTC CASSLGLAGRVVANYGYTF
few TRBJ1-4 TRBV12-3/TRBV12-4 - TGTGCCAGCAGTTTAACCGAAAAACTGTTTTTT CASSLTEKLFF
many TRBJ2-7 TRBV6-2/TRBV6-3 - TGTGCCAGCAGACCCTCGGGGAGCTCCTACGAGCAGTACTTC CASRPSGSSYEQYF
few TRBJ2-3 TRBV29-1 - TGCAGCGTAGGGCATCGGCTAACAGATACGCAGTATTTT CSVGHRLTDTQYF
few TRBJ1-1 TRBV9 - TGTGCCAGCAGCGTAGCTGGGGTGGGGAACACTGAAGCTTTCTTT CASSVAGVGNTEAFF
- TRBJ2-2 TRBV7-3 TRBD2 TGTGCCAGCAGTCCACTAGCGGGGGCGAACACCGGGGAGCTGTTTTTT CASSPLAGANTGELFF
few TRBJ2-5 TRBV29-1 TRBD1 TGCAGCGTTGAATCCGGACAGGGGGTAGTTGAGCAGTACTTC CSVESGQGVVEQYF
many TRBJ2-1 TRBV20-1 - TGCAGTGCTTTCGAAGACAGGAGCTCCTACAATGAGCAGTTCTTC CSAFEDRSSYNEQFF
many TRBJ2-3 TRBV12-3/TRBV12-4 - TGTGCCAGCAGTGGGCCCGCAGGGGGCGGGAGTACAGATACGCAGTATTTT CASSGPAGGGSTDTQYF
few TRBJ1-6 TRBV4-3 - TGCGCCAGCAGCCAAGAAAGGGGGGAGGGCGCCTATAATTCACCCCTCCACTTT CASSQERGEGAYNSPLHF
- TRBJ1-5 TRBV7-3 - TGTGCCAGCAGCTTAAACCCACAGACGGGGCCCCAGCATTTT CASSLNPQTGPQHF
- TRBJ1-4 TRBV4-2 - TGTGCCAGCAGCCAAGACCCAGAGGCAACTAATGAAAAACTGTTTTTT CASSQDPEATNEKLFF
few TRBJ1-1 TRBV18 TRBD1 TGTGCCAGCTCTCCCAGGGGGGCCCACACTGAAGCTTTCTTT CASSPRGAHTEAFF
few TRBJ1-2 TRBV29-1 TRBD1 TGCAGCGTTGCAGTCGGACAGGCAAATAACTATGGCTACACCTTC CSVAVGQANNYGYTF
few TRBJ1-5 TRBV15 TRBD1 TGTGCCACCAGCAGGGACGGGACAGGGTCTTTTGGGCAGCCCCAGCATTTT CATSRDGTGSFGQPQHF
- TRBJ2-1 TRBV19 - TGTGCCAGTAGTATAGATCGGGGTAGCGGATACAATGAGCAGTTCTTC CASSIDRGSGYNEQFF
few TRBJ2-5 TRBV7-3 TRBD2 TGTGCCAGCGGACTAGCGGGGCAAGAGACCCAGTACTTC CASGLAGQETQYF
- TRBJ2-1 TRBV20-1 - TGCAGTGCTAGCATGGGGAGAAATGAGCAGTTCTTC CSASMGRNEQFF
many TRBJ2-2 TRBV6-2/TRBV6-3 - TGTGCCAGCAGTTATGGAGGGGGGTCCGGGGAGCTGTTTTTT CASSYGGGSGELFF
- TRBJ2-3 TRBV4-3 - TGCGCCAGCAGCACTCGACAGGCTCGGACAGATACGCAGTATTTT CASSTRQARTDTQYF
- TRBJ1-1 TRBV6-6 TRBD1 TGTGCCAGCAGTCCCGAGACAGGGCGGGCTTTCTTT CASSPETGRAFF
many TRBJ2-1 TRBV5-1 - TGCGCCAGCAGCCCCGGGCCAGAGAGCTCCTACAATGAGCAGTTCTTC CASSPGPESSYNEQFF
once TRBJ2-5 TRBV29-1 TRBD2 TGCGGCGGGACTAGCGGGCGGGAGACCCAGTACTTC CGGTSGRETQYF
- TRBJ2-5 TRBV20-1 - TGCAGTGCTAGACTTGGGCAGTACAATGAGCAGTACTTC CSARLGQYNEQYF
- TRBJ1-1 TRBV4-1 - TGCGCCAGCAGCCAAGAAAGCAGGAGAGGCACTGAAGCTTTCTTT CASSQESRRGTEAFF
- TRBJ1-1 TRBV7-9 - TGTGCCAGCAGAGGGGACGTCAGGACTGAAGCTTTCTTT CASRGDVRTEAFF
few TRBJ2-7 TRBV4-2 - TGTGCCAGCAGCCAAACAGGCCTAGTAGAGAGTGAGCAGTACTTC CASSQTGLVESEQYF
few TRBJ2-3 TRBV14 - TGTGCCAGCAGCCAAGACGCCGGGTGGAATACGCAGTATTTT CASSQDAGWNTQYF
- TRBJ1-1 TRBV4-1 - TGCGCCAGCACTGGAGATCTTCAGAACACTGAAGCTTTCTTT CASTGDLQNTEAFF
few TRBJ1-2 TRBV6-6 - TGTGCCACCCAATTTACAAGGAACTATGGCTACACCTTC CATQFTRNYGYTF
- TRBJ2-7 TRBV7-9 - TGTGCCAGCAGCTCGCGCGAGGGGAGTGACGACGAGCAGTACTTC CASSSREGSDDEQYF
few TRBJ2-7 TRBV14 TRBD2 TGTGCCAGCAGCCAATCGGGACTAGCGGCACCCGCGTACTTC CASSQSGLAAPAYF
many TRBJ1-2 TRBV3-1 - TGTGCCAGCAGCCTGGACGACCTTAACTATGGCTACACCTTC CASSLDDLNYGYTF
once TRBJ1-6 TRBV12-3/TRBV12-4 TRBD1 TGTGCCAGCACGACAGGGAGTAATTCACTCCTCCACTTT CASTTGSNSLLHF
few TRBJ2-7 TRBV6-2/TRBV6-3 TRBD1 TGTGCCAGCAGCTCCGCCGGGACAGGGCCGTACGAGCAGTACTTC CASSSAGTGPYEQYF
- TRBJ2-3 TRBV7-9 - TGTGCCAGCAGCCAGGTTGATGATACGCAGTATTTT CASSQVDDTQYF
- TRBJ1-5 TRBV12-3/TRBV12-4 - TGTGCCAGCGGACCTAATCAGCCCCAGCATTTT CASGPNQPQHF
many TRBJ2-7 TRBV29-1 - TGCAGCGTTGAAGATGTAACGGGTTACGAGCAGTACTTC CSVEDVTGYEQYF
few TRBJ2-7 TRBV4-1 TRBD1 TGCGCCAGCAGCCAAGATTCAGGGGGCCACCGCTCCTACAATGAGCAGTACTTC CASSQDSGGHRSYNEQYF
- TRBJ2-1 TRBV6-5 TRBD1 TGTGCCAGCAGTTATTCCGGGACAGATCTCTACAATGGGCAGTTCTTC CASSYSGTDLYNGQFF
- TRBJ2-1 TRBV6-5 - TGTGCCAGCAGCTGGGGCCCCGGTGAGACCCAGTTCTTC CASSWGPGETQFF
- TRBJ2-7 TRBV6-1 - TGTGCCAGCACCGTAATAATCGGGAATTACGAGCAGTACTTC CASTVIIGNYEQYF
many TRBJ2-1 TRBV4-3 TRBD1 TGCGCCAGCAGCCACGGCCAGGGGGCTATTTACAATGAGCAGTTCTTC CASSHGQGAIYNEQFF